This entry is about one TCR beta chain. The data belong to a study of T cell repertoires in cytomegalovirus infection. The CDR3 has 15 amino acids. V lost 2 bases, J lost 5 bases, and 13 bases lay in between. Germline CDR1 DFQATT, CDR2 SNEGSKA (reference sequence). TCRdb ran MiXCR on the reads and lists one entry per CDR3 protein. Of approximately 250,000 distinct CDR3 sequences in the sample, 20% to 25% are singletons; the top ten hold about 20%. This receptor was taken from a human donor in good health (CMV status not recorded). Some clones in this sample may be carry-over from other donors' samples. The chain joins TRBV20-1 to TRBJ1-6; no definite D call. The material sequenced was CD8+ T cells from PBMCs. In nucleotides, the CDR3 is TGCAGTGCTAGATCAGAGGACCTTCATAATTCACCCCTCCACTTT. Its protein product is CSARSEDLHNSPLHF.